These 17 T cell receptor beta chains were all obtained from the same sample, sequenced in a study of T cells in Graves' hyperthyroidism and ophthalmopathy. RNA transcripts were the template for amplifying TCR beta CDR3 regions. With the HTBI primer set, the TCR CDR3 went through a first round of RT-PCR. TCRdb processed the multiplex PCR reads anew with MiXCR; each CDR3 protein has one entry. The sample holds 660,000 or so distinct CDR3 sequences, 40% to 55% seen once. Sequenced: peripheral blood or thyroid tissue (not recorded which). These receptors were collected from an adult man with Graves' disease, either hyperthyroidism or ophthalmopathy (not recorded which).

This clonotype has at least ten counts. The rearrangement links TRBV5-6 to TRBJ1-5; D unresolved. Germline V gene data show CDR1 as SGHDT and CDR2 as YYEEEE. CDR3 length: 15 residues. V was shortened by 1 base and J by 0 bases, with 8 bases between the two germline ends. The CDR3 DNA follows: TGTGCCAGCAGCTTGTCGCCGTTTAGCAATCAGCCCCAGCATTTT. It translates to CASSLSPFSNQPQHF.

The chain is built from TRBV20-1 and TRBJ1-5; maybe TRBD1 (5 bases). Trimming took off 6 bases at V and 7 bases at J, with 19 bases between the two ends. Germline CDR1 reads DFQATT; CDR2 reads SNEGSKA (reference sequence). The CDR3 is 14 amino acids. CDR3 loop: CSAAGGEDEQPQHF. The CDR3 nucleotides read TGCAGTGCCGCGGGAGGGGAGGACGAGCAGCCCCAGCATTTT.

This clonotype was found many times. The CDR3 protein is CASTEYRSDTEAFF. DNA of the CDR3: TGTGCCAGCACCGAGTATCGGTCGGACACTGAAGCTTTCTTT. J is TRBJ1-1 and V is TRBV7-9; no definite D call. Trimming left V 7 bases short and J 3 bases short, with 15 bases between. Looked up from germline, CDR1 is SEHNR and CDR2 is FQNEAQ (reference sequence). The CDR3 has 14 amino acids.

The chain couples TRBV19 to TRBJ2-5; TRBD1 aligns across 8 bases. Germline trimming cut 3 bases from V and 12 bases from J; bases unmatched to any gene: 9. The CDR3 totals 13 residues. Per germline, CDR1 LNHDA and CDR2 SQIVND (reference sequence). In nucleotides, the CDR3 is TGTGCCAGTAGTATTAACGGACAGGGCGTCAAGTACTTC. Its translation is CASSINGQGVKYF.

This clonotype was seen just once. The V and J genes are TRBV20-1 and TRBJ2-2; D possibly corresponds to TRBD1 (6 bases). CDR1 is DFQATT, CDR2 SNEGSKA, per germline (reference sequence). The CDR3 is 16 residues long. Trimming shortened V by 3 bases and J by 7 bases, and 21 bases separated the two germline ends. The CDR3 protein is CSARGQGRTVFGELFF. DNA for the CDR3: TGCAGTGCTAGGGGCCAGGGCAGGACAGTGTTCGGGGAGCTGTTTTTT.

This chain links TRBV7-9 with TRBJ2-1; no reliable D call. The germline V and J ends were trimmed by 2 bases and 15 bases, with 11 bases remaining between them. The CDR3 extends over 11 amino acids. Germline values: CDR1 SEHNR, CDR2 FQNEAQ (reference sequence). CDR3 residues: CASSLSQKAFF. The CDR3, as DNA: TGTGCCAGCAGCTTAAGCCAGAAGGCGTTCTTC.

In its sample, this clonotype was seen many times. The J gene is TRBJ1-6, the V gene TRBV10-2; D gene uncertain. Germline V gene lookup returns CDR1 WSHSY and CDR2 SAAADI. CDR3 length: 13 residues. Trimming removed 5 bases from V and 8 bases from J, with 10 bases in between. The CDR3 coding sequence is TGCGCCAGCAGTTATAATTTACATTCACCCCTCCACTTT. This codes for CASSYNLHSPLHF.

This clonotype has a handful of counts. In DNA, the CDR3 is TGTGCCAGTAGCGGGACAGGGATTGTCGGCACTGAAGCTTTCTTT. Translating it yields CASSGTGIVGTEAFF. The V call is TRBV19, the J call TRBJ1-1; 9 bases line up with TRBD1. This CDR3 comprises 15 residues. V lost 6 bases to trimming and J lost 4 bases; unmatched junction nucleotides: 9. Germline V lookup: CDR1 LNHDA, CDR2 SQIVND (reference sequence).

The V and J genes are TRBV6-1 and TRBJ1-2; 8 bases are shared with TRBD1. J was trimmed by 7 bases and V by 7 bases; bases with no gene match: 8. CDR3 size: 13 residues. The V gene's germline CDR1 is MNHNS and CDR2 SASEGT. CDR3 DNA: TGTGCCAGCACTACGGACAGGGTCGGTGGCTACACCTTC. Translating it yields CASTTDRVGGYTF.

This clonotype has only a few counts. This chain uses TRBV2 with TRBJ1-5; TRBD1 matches at 8 bases. CDR1 SNHLY and CDR2 FYNNEI come from the germline V gene. After removal of 6 bases from V and 9 bases from J, the junction contained 1 base not matched to a gene. The CDR3 has 11 residues. The CDR3 DNA reads as TGTGCCAGCAGGGGGACAGGGCCCCAGCATTTT. Translation gives CASRGTGPQHF.

This clonotype was detected once. The chain carries TRBV12-3 or TRBV12-4 and TRBJ2-7; 8 bases fit TRBD2. V lost 5 bases, J lost 4 bases, and 16 bases stayed unmatched. The CDR3 contains 17 residues. The CDR3 reads CASSDQRGSGSLYEQYF. CDR3 nucleotides: TGTGCCAGCAGTGATCAACGGGGGAGCGGGAGTCTGTACGAGCAGTACTTC.

The sample holds many counts of this clonotype. V and J are TRBV7-9 and TRBJ1-4; D is unclear. The CDR3 runs 15 residues. Germline CDR1 reads SEHNR; CDR2 reads FQNEAQ (reference sequence). Deletions cut 4 bases from V and 3 bases from J, with 12 bases between. CDR3 coding DNA: TGTGCCAGCAGCTCGTCTGGCAGAGCTAATGAAAAACTGTTTTTT. Protein product: CASSSSGRANEKLFF.

Note on this clonotype: A read error may be the cause here, since a much bigger clone is one base away. The genes are TRBV7-2 and TRBJ2-5; 8 nucleotides align to TRBD1. The CDR3 sequence is 15 residues long. Per germline, CDR1 SGHTA and CDR2 FQGNSA. As DNA, the CDR3 is TGTGCCAGCAGCATAAGGACAGGGCTGAGGGAGATCCAGTACTTC. Translating gives CASSIRTGLREIQYF.

The rearrangement uses TRBV20-1 and TRBJ1-4; 7 bases align to TRBD1. CDR1 and CDR2 from the germline V gene are DFQATT and SNEGSKA (reference sequence). There are 16 residues in the CDR3. J was trimmed by 3 bases and V by 1 base; bases with no gene match: 8. The CDR3 reads CSARALTGTANEKLFF. The CDR3 bases are TGCAGTGCTAGAGCCCTTACCGGGACAGCTAATGAAAAACTGTTTTTT.

The chain employs TRBV2 and TRBJ2-7; 11 bases are shared with TRBD1. With V trimmed by 7 bases and J by 5 bases, 4 bases remained unmatched. The CDR3 is made up of 13 amino acids. The germline V gene has CDR1 SNHLY and CDR2 FYNNEI. In DNA, the CDR3 is TGTGCCAGCATCGGACAGGGGGCAAACGAGCAGTACTTC. Encoded protein: CASIGQGANEQYF.

The chain joins TRBV2 to TRBJ1-5, with D unclear. This CDR3 region has 14 residues. The germline V gene encodes CDR1 SNHLY and CDR2 FYNNEI. V was shortened by 5 bases and J by 7 bases, with 15 bases between the two germline ends. The CDR3 region has the DNA TGTGCCAGCAGTTTGGCCCAGGTTGGCCAGCCCCAGCATTTT. It codes for CASSLAQVGQPQHF.

This rearrangement joins TRBV7-6 to TRBJ2-5; a weak D match, TRBD2 (6 bases). Per the germline V gene, CDR1 is SGHVS and CDR2 is FNYEAQ. V gave up 8 bases and J gave up 5 bases, with 15 bases separating them. This CDR3 has 13 amino acids. For the CDR3, the DNA is TGTGCCAGCGGCCGACTAGTAGGGGAGACCCAGTACTTC. Translation: CASGRLVGETQYF.